This T cell receptor (beta chain) was recorded in a study of cytomegalovirus exposure and HLA in healthy donors. Study-wide results and limits: Across HLA loci, a later analysis found differing TCR association rates, with DRB1 most and HLA-C fewest. Reportedly, TCR beta sequences accurately predicted HLA-A and HLA-B alleles in most subjects. Most of the CMV-associated TCR beta chains (in a later analysis) appeared to be HLA-restricted. Cytomegalovirus-associated TCR beta chains were listed, numbering around 150.

The germline CDR1 and CDR2 sequences are MDHEN and SYDVKM. This CDR3 contains 16 residues. Trimming cost V 6 bases and J 3 bases, with 20 bases left between them. Worth noting for this clone: Its antigen is unidentified.

13 Jbeta primers and 60 Vbeta primers were used for the PCR. Profiling relied on immunoSEQ multiplex PCR, and the TCRdb table lists in-frame clones only, not all of them. The profile shows over 95,000 clones, 77% of them singletons. The V gene is TRBV28, the J gene TRBJ1-1; D may be TRBD1 (5 bases). Material for sequencing was PBMCs. The TCR was taken from a man between 40 and 49 years old in good health and CMV-seropositive. The CDR3: CASSLDNFGIDTEAFF. The CDR3, as DNA: TGTGCCAGCAGCTTGGACAACTTTGGGATAGACACTGAAGCTTTCTTT.